A single sample gave rise to the 10 T cell receptor beta chains below, sequenced in a study of Ad26.COV2.S vaccination and SARS-CoV-2 variants. Regarding treatment: roughly 19 received Ad26.COV2.S at low or high dose, single or two shots; roughly five received placebo; per-sample allocation not given. Sampling occurred on day 63 after the first vaccine or placebo injection. Some clones are missing from TCRdb's copy, which holds only in-frame ones; the method was immunoSEQ multiplex PCR. This repertoire shows hundreds of thousands of clones, roughly 90% found once; its top ten account for around 5.3%. The material sequenced was peripheral blood, taken in a trial of Ad26.COV2.S vaccine versus placebo. The receptors here all came from a person aged 18-65 years who received the Ad26.COV2.S COVID-19 vaccine or a placebo.

The V call is TRBV7-2, the J call TRBJ2-2; 8 bases match TRBD1. The CDR3 runs 14 residues. V trimming: 5 bases; J trimming: 1 base; junction bases outside the gene matches: 0. Germline V lookup: CDR1 SGHTA, CDR2 FQGNSA. The CDR3 bases are TGTGCCAGCAGCGGGACAGGGAACACCGGGGAGCTGTTTTTT. This sequence encodes CASSGTGNTGELFF.

J is TRBJ1-2 and V is TRBV5-1; weak D call: TRBD1 (5 bases). Germline-derived CDR1 and CDR2 are SGHRS and YFSETQ. Trimming pared 3 bases from V and 4 bases from J, leaving 13 bases between. The length of the CDR3 is 14 residues. This CDR3 reads CASSSGDSAYGYTF. The CDR3 DNA reads TGCGCCAGCAGCTCGGGGGACTCAGCCTATGGCTACACCTTC.

The V and J genes are TRBV3-1 (or the pseudogene TRBV3-2) and TRBJ2-1; TRBD2 is a possible D gene (5 bases). The length of the CDR3 is 13 residues. Germline loops: CDR1 LGHDT, CDR2 YNNKEL (reference sequence). V was trimmed by 4 bases and J by 12 bases, leaving 16 bases between them. The CDR3 sequence is CASSLLSGRAQFF. The CDR3 region has the DNA TGTGCCAGCAGCCTTCTTTCTGGGCGGGCGCAGTTCTTC.

The rearrangement uses TRBV25-1 and TRBJ1-6, with unresolved D. The CDR3 runs to 13 residues. Trimming pared 3 bases from V and 9 bases from J, leaving 9 bases between. Germline CDR1 and CDR2: MGHDK and SYGVNS. The CDR3, as DNA: TGTGCCAGCAGTGATATCGGGTTTTCACCCCTCCACTTT. This codes for CASSDIGFSPLHF.

This chain links TRBV3-1 (or the pseudogene TRBV3-2) with TRBJ2-1, with D tentatively TRBD1 or TRBD2 (5 bases each). V dropped 1 base and J dropped 0 bases, with 7 bases sitting between them. There are 15 residues in the CDR3. Germline V gene sequence: CDR1 LGHDT, CDR2 YNNKEL (reference sequence). In DNA, the CDR3 is TGTGCCAGCAGCCAAGCAGGGAGCTCCTACAATGAGCAGTTCTTC. Translated: CASSQAGSSYNEQFF.

The J gene is TRBJ1-2, the V gene TRBV29-1; D gene uncertain. Trimming stripped 2 bases from V and 4 bases from J, with 5 bases between. CDR3 length: 11 residues. CDR1 and CDR2 from the germline V gene are SQVTM and ANQGSEA. The CDR3 DNA reads TGCAGCGTTGAACAGCCCTATGGCTACACCTTC. Protein product: CSVEQPYGYTF.

The J gene is TRBJ2-5, the V gene TRBV7-2, with TRBD2 matching over 13 bases. Trimming at V came to 1 base and at J to 5 bases, leaving 7 bases not matched to a gene. The germline gives CDR1 SGHTA, CDR2 FQGNSA. CDR3 length: 17 residues. The CDR3, as DNA: TGTGCCAGCAGCTTAGGTTCACTAGCGGGGGGGCTTGAGACCCAGTACTTC. This gives the protein CASSLGSLAGGLETQYF.

The CDR3 DNA is TGCAGCGTTGTCCAACTGGGGGATGGCTACGAGCAGTACTTC. This translates into CSVVQLGDGYEQYF. The chain carries TRBV29-1 and TRBJ2-7; D is perhaps TRBD1 or TRBD2 (5 bases each). The germline V gene encodes CDR1 SQVTM and CDR2 ANQGSEA. This CDR3 comprises 14 residues. The ends were cut back, 4 bases at V and 3 bases at J, with 16 bases in the middle.

Here the CDR3 reads CASSPWGGGSYEQYF. The CDR3, as DNA: TGTGCCAGCAGCCCCTGGGGAGGTGGGTCCTACGAGCAGTACTTC. This chain links TRBV7-6 with TRBJ2-7; weak D call: TRBD2 (6 bases). Germline loops: CDR1 SGHVS, CDR2 FNYEAQ. The CDR3 runs 15 residues. Trimming cost V 5 bases and J 1 base, with 15 bases left between them.

V usage is TRBV10-1 and J usage is TRBJ2-1; D gene uncertain. In germline, CDR1 is WNHNN, CDR2 SYGVQD (reference sequence). V lost 2 bases to trimming and J lost 0 bases, with 8 bases between them. CDR3 length: 15 amino acids. The CDR3 nucleotides read TGCGCCAGCAGTGAGCCCCGGAGCTCCTACAATGAGCAGTTCTTC. The encoded protein is CASSEPRSSYNEQFF.